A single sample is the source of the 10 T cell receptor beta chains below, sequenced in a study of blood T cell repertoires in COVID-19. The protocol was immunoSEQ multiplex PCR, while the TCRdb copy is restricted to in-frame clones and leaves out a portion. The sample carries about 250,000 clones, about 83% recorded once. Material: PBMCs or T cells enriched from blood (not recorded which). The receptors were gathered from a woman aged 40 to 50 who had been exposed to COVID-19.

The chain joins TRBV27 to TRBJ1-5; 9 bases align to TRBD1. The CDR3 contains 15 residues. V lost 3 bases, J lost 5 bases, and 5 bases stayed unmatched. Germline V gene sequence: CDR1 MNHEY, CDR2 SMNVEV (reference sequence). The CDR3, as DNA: TGTGCCAGCAGTTTCGGGACAGGGTACCATCAGCCCCAGCATTTT. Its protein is CASSFGTGYHQPQHF.

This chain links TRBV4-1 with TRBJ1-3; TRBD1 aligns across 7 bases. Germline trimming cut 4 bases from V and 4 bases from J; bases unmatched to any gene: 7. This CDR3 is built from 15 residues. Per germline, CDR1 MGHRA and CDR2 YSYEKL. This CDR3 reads CASSLDRAAGNTIYF. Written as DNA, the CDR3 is TGCGCCAGCAGCCTCGACAGGGCGGCGGGAAACACCATATATTTT.

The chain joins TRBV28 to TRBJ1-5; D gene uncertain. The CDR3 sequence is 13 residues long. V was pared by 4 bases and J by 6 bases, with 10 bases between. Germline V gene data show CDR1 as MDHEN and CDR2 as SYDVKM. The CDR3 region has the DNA TGTGCCAGCAGTTCGGCCTCGGGTCAGCCCCAGCATTTT. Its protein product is CASSSASGQPQHF.

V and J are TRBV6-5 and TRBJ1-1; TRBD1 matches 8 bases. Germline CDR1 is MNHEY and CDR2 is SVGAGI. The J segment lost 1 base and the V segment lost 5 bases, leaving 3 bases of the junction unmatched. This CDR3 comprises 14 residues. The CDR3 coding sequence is TGTGCCAGCAGTCCGGGACAGGAGAACACTGAAGCTTTCTTT. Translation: CASSPGQENTEAFF.

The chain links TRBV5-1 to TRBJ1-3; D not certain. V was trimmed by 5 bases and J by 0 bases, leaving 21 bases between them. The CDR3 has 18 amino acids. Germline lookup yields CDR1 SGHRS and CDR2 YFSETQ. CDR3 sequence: CASSSAPQAGSSGNTIYF. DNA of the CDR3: TGCGCCAGCAGTTCCGCTCCCCAGGCGGGTAGCTCTGGAAACACCATATATTTT.

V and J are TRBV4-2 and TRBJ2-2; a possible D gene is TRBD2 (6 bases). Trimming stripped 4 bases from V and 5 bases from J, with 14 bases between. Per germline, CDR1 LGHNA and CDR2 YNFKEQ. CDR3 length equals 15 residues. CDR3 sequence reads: CASSLSGLVTGELFF. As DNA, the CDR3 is TGTGCCAGCAGCCTAAGCGGGCTAGTTACCGGGGAGCTGTTTTTT.

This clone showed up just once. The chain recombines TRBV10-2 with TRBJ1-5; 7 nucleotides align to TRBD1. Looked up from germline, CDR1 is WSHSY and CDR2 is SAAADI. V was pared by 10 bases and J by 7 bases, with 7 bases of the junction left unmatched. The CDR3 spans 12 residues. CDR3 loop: CATTPGGQPQHF. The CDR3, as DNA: TGCGCCACTACCCCAGGGGGACAGCCCCAGCATTTT.

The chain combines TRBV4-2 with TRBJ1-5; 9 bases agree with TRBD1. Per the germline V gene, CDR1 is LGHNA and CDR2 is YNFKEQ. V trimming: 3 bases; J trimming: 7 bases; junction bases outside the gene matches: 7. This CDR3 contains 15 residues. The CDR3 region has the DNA TGTGCCAGCAGCCACGAGGGACAGGGCCCCCAGCCCCAGCATTTT. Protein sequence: CASSHEGQGPQPQHF.

The CDR3 DNA is TGTGCCAGCAGTTCCCCCGGGGGAGCAGACACCGGGGAGCTGTTTTTT. This gives the protein CASSSPGGADTGELFF. V and J are TRBV6-5 and TRBJ2-2; a weak D match, TRBD2 (6 bases). With 4 bases removed from V and 3 bases from J, the gap between germline ends came to 15 bases. This CDR3 spans 16 amino acids. CDR1 is MNHEY, CDR2 SVGAGI, per germline.

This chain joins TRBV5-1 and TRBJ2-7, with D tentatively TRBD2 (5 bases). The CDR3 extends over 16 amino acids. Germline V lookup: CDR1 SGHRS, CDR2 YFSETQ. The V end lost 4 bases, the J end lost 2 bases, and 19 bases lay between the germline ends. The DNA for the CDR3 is TGCGCCAGCAGCCTGGACTGTTTAGTTCCCCCCTACGAGCAGTACTTC. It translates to CASSLDCLVPPYEQYF.